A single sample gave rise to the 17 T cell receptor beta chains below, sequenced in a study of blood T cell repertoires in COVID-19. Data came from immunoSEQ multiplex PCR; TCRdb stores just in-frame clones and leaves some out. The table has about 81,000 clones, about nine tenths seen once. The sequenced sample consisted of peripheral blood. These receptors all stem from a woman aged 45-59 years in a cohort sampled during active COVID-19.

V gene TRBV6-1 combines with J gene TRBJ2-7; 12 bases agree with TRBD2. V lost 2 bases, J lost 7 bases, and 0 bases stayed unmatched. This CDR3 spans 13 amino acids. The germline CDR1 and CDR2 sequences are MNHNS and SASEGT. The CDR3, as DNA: TGTGCCAGCAGTGAACTAGCGGGGGGGGAGCAGTACTTC. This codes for CASSELAGGEQYF.

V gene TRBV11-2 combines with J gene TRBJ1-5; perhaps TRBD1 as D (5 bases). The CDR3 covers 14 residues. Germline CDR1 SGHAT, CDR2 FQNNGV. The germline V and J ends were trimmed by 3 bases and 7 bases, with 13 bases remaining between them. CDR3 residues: CASSLGTGRQPQHF. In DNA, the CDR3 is TGTGCCAGCAGCTTGGGGACCGGGAGACAGCCCCAGCATTTT.

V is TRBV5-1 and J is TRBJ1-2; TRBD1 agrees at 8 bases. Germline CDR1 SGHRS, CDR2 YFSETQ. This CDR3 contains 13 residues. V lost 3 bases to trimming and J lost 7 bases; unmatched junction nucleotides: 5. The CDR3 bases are TGCGCCAGCAGCTCGGACAGGGTTGGTGGCTACACCTTC. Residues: CASSSDRVGGYTF.

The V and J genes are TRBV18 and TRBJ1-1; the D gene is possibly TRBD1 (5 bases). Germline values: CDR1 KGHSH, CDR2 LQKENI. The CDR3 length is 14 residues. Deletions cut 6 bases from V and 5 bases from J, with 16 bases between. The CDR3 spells CASSRVGGETEAFF. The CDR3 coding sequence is TGTGCCAGCTCCCGGGTGGGGGGTGAGACTGAAGCTTTCTTT.

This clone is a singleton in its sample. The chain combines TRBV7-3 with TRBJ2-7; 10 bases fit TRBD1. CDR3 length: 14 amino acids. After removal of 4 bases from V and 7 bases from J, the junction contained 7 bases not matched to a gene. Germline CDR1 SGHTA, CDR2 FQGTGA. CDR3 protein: CASSSGQGTGEQYF. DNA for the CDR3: TGTGCCAGCAGCTCGGGACAGGGGACGGGAGAGCAGTACTTC. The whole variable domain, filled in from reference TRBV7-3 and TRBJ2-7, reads GAGVSQTPSNKVTEKGKYVELRCDPISGHTALYWYRQSLGQGPEFLIYFQGTGAADDSGLPNDRFFAVRPEGSVSTLKIQRTERGDSAVYLCASSSGQGTGEQYFGPGTRLTVT.

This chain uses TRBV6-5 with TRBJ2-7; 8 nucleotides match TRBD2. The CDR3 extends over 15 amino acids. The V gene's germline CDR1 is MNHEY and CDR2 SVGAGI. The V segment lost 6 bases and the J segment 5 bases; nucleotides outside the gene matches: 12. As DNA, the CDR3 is TGTGCCAGCAGCTGGACCGGGACTAGGAACCACGAGCAGTACTTC. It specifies CASSWTGTRNHEQYF.

DNA for the CDR3: TGCGCCAGCAGTGAAAGCGGGAGTGGTTACAATGAGCAGTTCTTC. Its translation: CASSESGSGYNEQFF. The rearrangement joins TRBV10-2 to TRBJ2-1; TRBD2 matches at 8 bases. V was clipped by 3 bases and J by 4 bases; unmatched bases: 5. The CDR3 runs 15 residues. CDR1 is WSHSY and CDR2 is SAAADI in the germline V gene.

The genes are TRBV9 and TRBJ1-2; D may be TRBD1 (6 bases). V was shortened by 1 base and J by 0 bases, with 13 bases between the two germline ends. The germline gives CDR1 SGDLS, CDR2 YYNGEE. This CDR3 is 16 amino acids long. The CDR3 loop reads CASSVSWTAANYGYTF. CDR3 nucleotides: TGTGCCAGCAGCGTATCATGGACAGCTGCTAACTATGGCTACACCTTC.

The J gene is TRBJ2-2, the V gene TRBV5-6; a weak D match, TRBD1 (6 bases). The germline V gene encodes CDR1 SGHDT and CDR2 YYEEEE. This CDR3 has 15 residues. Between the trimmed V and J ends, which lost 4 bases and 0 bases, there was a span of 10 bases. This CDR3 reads CASSVGHTNTGELFF. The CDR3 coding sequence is TGTGCCAGCAGCGTGGGACATACGAACACCGGGGAGCTGTTTTTT.

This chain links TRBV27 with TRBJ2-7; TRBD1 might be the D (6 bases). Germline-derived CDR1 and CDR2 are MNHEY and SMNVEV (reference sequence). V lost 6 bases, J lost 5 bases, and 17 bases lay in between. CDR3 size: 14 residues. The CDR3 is CASRPLGAPDEQYF. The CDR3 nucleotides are TGTGCCAGCAGGCCCCTGGGGGCCCCCGACGAGCAGTACTTC.

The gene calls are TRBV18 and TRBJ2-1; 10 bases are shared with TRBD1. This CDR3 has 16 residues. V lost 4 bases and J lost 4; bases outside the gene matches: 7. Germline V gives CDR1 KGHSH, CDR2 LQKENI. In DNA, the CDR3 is TGTGCCAGCTCACGCCGGGACAGGGGCGAATACAATGAGCAGTTCTTC. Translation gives CASSRRDRGEYNEQFF.

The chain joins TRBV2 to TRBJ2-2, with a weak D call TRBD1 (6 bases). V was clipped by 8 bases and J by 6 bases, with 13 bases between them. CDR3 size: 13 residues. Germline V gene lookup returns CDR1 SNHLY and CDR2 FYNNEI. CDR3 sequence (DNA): TGTGCCAGCTCCATGGGGGCCGCCGGGGAGCTGTTTTTT. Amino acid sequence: CASSMGAAGELFF.

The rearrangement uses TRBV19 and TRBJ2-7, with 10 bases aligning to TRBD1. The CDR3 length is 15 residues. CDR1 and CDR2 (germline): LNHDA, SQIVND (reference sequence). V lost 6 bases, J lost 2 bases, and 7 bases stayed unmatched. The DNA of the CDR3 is TGTGCCAGTAGGGCGCCGGGACAGGGGACCTACGAGCAGTACTTC. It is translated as CASRAPGQGTYEQYF.

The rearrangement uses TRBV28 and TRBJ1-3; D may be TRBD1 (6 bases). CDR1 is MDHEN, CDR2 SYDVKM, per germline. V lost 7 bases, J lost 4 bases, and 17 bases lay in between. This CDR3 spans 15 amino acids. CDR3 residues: CASTEDSAGGNTIYF. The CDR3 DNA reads TGTGCCAGCACCGAGGACAGCGCTGGAGGAAACACCATATATTTT.

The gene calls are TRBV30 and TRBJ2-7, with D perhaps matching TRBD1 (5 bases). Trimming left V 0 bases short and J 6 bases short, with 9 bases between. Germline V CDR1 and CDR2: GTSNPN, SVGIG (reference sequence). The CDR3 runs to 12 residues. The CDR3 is CAWSVQGAEQYF. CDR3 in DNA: TGTGCCTGGAGTGTACAAGGGGCCGAGCAGTACTTC.

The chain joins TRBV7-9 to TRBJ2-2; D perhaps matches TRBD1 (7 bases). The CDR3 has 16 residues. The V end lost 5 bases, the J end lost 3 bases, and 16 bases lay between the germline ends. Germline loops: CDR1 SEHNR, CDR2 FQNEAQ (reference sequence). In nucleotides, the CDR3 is TGTGCCAGCAGCCCCTACAGGGGCGGGGACACCGGGGAGCTGTTTTTT. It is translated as CASSPYRGGDTGELFF. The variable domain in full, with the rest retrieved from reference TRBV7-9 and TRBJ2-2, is DTGVSQNPRHKITKRGQNVTFRCDPISEHNRLYWYRQTLGQGPEFLTYFQNEAQLEKSRLLSDRFSAERPKGSFSTLEIQRTEQGDSAMYLCASSPYRGGDTGELFFGEGSRLTVL.

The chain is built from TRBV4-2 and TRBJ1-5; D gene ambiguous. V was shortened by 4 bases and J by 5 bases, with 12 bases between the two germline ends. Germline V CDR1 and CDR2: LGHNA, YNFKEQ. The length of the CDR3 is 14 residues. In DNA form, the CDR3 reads TGTGCCAGCAGCCCCGAAAGGAGCCATCAGCCCCAGCATTTT. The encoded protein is CASSPERSHQPQHF.